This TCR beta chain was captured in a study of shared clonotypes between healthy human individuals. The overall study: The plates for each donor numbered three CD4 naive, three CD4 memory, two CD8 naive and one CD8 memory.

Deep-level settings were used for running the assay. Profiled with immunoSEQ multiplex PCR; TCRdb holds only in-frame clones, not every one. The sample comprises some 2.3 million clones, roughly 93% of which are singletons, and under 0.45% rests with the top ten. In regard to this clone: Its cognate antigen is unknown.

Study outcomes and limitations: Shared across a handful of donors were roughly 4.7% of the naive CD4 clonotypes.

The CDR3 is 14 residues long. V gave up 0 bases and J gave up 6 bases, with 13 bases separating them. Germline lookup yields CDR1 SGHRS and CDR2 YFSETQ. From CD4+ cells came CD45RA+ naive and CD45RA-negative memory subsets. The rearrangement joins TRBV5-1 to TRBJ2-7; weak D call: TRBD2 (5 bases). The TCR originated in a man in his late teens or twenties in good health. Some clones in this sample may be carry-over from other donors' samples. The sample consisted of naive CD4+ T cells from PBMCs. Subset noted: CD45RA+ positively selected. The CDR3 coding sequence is TGCGCCAGCAGCTTGGGACGAACGGCGGGCGAGCAGTACTTC. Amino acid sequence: CASSLGRTAGEQYF.